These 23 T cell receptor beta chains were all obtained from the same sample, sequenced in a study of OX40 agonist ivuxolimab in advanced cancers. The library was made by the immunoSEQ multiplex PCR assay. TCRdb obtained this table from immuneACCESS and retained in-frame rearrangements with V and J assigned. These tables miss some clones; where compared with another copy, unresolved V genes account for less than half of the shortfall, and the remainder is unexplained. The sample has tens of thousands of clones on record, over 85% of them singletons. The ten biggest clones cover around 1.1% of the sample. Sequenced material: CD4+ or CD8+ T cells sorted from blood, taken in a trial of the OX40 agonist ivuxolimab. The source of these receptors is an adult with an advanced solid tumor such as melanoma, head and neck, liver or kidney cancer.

CDR3 nucleotides: TGTGCCAGCACTGACAATGGGGGAACAGATACGCAGTATTTT. This encodes CASTDNGGTDTQYF. The genes are TRBV6-5 and TRBJ2-3; D may be TRBD1 or TRBD2 (5 bases each). The CDR3 runs to 14 residues. The germline gives CDR1 MNHEY, CDR2 SVGAGI. Between the trimmed V and J ends, which lost 7 bases and 3 bases, there was a span of 14 bases.

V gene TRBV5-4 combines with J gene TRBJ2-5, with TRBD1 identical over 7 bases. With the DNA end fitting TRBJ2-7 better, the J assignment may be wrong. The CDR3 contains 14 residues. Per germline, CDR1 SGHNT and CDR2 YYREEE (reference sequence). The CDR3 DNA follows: TGTGCCAGCAGCTTTGCGCAGGGGGATTACGAGCAGTACTTC. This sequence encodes CASSFAQGDYEQYF.

CDR3 sequence: CASSPGGAEAFF. CDR3 nucleotide sequence: TGCGCCAGCAGCCCAGGAGGAGCTGAAGCTTTCTTT. The gene calls are TRBV5-1 and TRBJ1-1, with D unresolved. Trimming removed 4 bases from V and 6 bases from J, with 10 bases in between. Germline V gene lookup returns CDR1 SGHRS and CDR2 YFSETQ. This CDR3 contains 12 residues. Full variable domain (remainder filled in from reference TRBV5-1 and TRBJ1-1): KAGVTQTPRYLIKTRGQQVTLSCSPISGHRSVSWYQQTPGQGLQFLFEYFSETQRNKGNFPGRFSGRQFSNSRSEMNVSTLELGDSALYLCASSPGGAEAFFGQGTRLTVV.

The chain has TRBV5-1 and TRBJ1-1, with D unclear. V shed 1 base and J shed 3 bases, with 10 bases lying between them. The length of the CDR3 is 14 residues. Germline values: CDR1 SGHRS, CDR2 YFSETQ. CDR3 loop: CASSLSGEYTEAFF. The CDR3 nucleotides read TGCGCCAGCAGCTTGTCCGGGGAGTACACTGAAGCTTTCTTT. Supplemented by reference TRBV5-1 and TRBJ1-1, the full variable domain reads KAGVTQTPRYLIKTRGQQVTLSCSPISGHRSVSWYQQTPGQGLQFLFEYFSETQRNKGNFPGRFSGRQFSNSRSEMNVSTLELGDSALYLCASSLSGEYTEAFFGQGTRLTVV.

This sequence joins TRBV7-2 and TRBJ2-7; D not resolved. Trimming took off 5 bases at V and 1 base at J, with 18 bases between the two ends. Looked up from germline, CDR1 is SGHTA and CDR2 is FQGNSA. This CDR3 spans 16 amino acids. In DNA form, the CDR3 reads TGTGCCAGCAGCCCGTCCCTGCGGCGTACTTCCTACGAGCAGTACTTC. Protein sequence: CASSPSLRRTSYEQYF.

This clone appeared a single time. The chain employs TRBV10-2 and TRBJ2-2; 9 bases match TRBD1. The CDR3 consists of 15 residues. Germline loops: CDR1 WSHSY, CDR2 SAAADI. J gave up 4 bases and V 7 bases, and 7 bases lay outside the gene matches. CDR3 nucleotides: TGCGCCAGCATGGGTTTGGGACAGGGCACCGGGGAGCTGTTTTTT. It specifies CASMGLGQGTGELFF.

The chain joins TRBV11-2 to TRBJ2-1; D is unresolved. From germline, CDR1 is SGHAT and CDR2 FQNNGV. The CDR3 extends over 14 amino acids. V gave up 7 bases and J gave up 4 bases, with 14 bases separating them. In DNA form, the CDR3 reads TGTGCCAGCACGTTGCAGTCAGCGTACAATGAGCAGTTCTTC. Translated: CASTLQSAYNEQFF. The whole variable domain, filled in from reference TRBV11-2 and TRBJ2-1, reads EAGVAQSPRYKIIEKRQSVAFWCNPISGHATLYWYQQILGQGPKLLIQFQNNGVVDDSQLPKDRFSAERLKGVDSTLKIQPAKLEDSAVYLCASTLQSAYNEQFFGPGTRLTVL.

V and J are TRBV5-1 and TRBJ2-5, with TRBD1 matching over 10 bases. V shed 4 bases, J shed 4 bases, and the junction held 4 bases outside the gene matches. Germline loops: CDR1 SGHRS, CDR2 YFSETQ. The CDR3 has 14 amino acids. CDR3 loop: CASSIGQGVETQYF. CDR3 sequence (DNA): TGCGCCAGCAGCATTGGACAGGGGGTAGAGACCCAGTACTTC.

The CDR3 DNA reads as TGTGCCAGCAGCCCCCCGGCCGGAGAGACCCAGTACTTC. This translates into CASSPPAGETQYF. V is TRBV9 and J is TRBJ2-5, with D hard to call. The CDR3 covers 13 residues. CDR1 SGDLS and CDR2 YYNGEE come from the germline V gene. V dropped 4 bases and J dropped 4 bases, with 11 bases sitting between them.

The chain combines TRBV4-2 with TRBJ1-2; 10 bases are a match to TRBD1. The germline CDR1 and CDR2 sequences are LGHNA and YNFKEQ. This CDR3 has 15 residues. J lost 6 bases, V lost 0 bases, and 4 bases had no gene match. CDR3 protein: CASSQETGGRNGYTF. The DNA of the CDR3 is TGTGCCAGCAGCCAAGAGACAGGGGGCAGGAATGGCTACACCTTC.

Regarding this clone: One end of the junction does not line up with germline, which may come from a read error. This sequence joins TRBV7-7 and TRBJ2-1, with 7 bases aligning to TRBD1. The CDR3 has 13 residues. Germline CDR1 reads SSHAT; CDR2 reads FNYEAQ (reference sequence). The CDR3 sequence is CASSLGTVNEQFF. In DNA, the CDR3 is TGTGCTAGCAGCTTGGGGACAGTAAATGAGCAGTTCTTC. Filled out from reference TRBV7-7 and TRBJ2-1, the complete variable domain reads GAGVSQSPRYKVTKRGQDVTLRCDPISSHATLYWYQQALGQGPEFLTYFNYEAQPDKSGLPSDRFSAERPEGSISTLTIQRTEQRDSAMYRCASSLGTVNEQFFGPGTRLTVL.

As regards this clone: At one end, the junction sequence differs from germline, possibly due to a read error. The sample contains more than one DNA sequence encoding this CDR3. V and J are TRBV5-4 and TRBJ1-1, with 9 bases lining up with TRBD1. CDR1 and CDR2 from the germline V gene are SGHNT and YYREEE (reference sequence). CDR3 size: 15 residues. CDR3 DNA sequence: TGTGCCAGCAGCTTGGACAGGGGGCCGGGGACTGAGGCTTTCTTT. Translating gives CASSLDRGPGTEAFF.

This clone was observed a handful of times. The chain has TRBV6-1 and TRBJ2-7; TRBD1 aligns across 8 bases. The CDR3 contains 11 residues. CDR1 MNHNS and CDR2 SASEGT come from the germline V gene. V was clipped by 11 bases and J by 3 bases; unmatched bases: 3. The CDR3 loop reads CALGQGYEQYF. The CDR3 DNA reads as TGTGCCCTCGGACAGGGCTACGAGCAGTACTTC.

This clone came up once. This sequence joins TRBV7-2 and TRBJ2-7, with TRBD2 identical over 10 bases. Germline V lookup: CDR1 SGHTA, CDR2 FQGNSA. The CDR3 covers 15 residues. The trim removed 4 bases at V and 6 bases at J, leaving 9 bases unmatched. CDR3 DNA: TGTGCCAGCAGCTCGATAGAAGCGGGGGGGCGCGAGCAGTACTTC. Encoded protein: CASSSIEAGGREQYF.

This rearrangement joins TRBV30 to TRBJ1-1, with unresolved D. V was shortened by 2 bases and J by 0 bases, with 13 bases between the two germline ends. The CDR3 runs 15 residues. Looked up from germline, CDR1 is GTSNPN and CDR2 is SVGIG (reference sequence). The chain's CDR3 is CAWSHPSDLNTEAFF. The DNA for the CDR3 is TGTGCCTGGAGTCACCCATCGGACTTGAACACTGAAGCTTTCTTT.

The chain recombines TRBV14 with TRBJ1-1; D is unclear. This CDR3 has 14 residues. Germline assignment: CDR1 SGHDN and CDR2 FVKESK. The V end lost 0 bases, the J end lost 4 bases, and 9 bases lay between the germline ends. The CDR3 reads CASSQDSQSTEAFF. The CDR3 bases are TGTGCCAGCAGCCAAGATAGTCAAAGCACTGAAGCTTTCTTT.

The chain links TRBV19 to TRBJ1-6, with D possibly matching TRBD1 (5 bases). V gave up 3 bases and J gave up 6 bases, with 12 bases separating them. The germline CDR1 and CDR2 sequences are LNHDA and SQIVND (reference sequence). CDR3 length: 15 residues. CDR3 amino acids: CASSIRATSNSPLHF. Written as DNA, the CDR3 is TGTGCCAGTAGTATCAGGGCCACTTCTAATTCACCCCTCCACTTT.

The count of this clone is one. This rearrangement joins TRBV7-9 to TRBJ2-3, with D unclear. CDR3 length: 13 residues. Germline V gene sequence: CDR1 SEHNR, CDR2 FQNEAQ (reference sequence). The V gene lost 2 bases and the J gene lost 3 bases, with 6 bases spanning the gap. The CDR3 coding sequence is TGTGCCAGCAGCTTATTTCTGACAGATACGCAGTATTTT. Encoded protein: CASSLFLTDTQYF. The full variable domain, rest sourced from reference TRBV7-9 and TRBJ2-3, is DTGVSQNPRHKITKRGQNVTFRCDPISEHNRLYWYRQTLGQGPEFLTYFQNEAQLEKSRLLSDRFSAERPKGSFSTLEIQRTEQGDSAMYLCASSLFLTDTQYFGPGTRLTVL.

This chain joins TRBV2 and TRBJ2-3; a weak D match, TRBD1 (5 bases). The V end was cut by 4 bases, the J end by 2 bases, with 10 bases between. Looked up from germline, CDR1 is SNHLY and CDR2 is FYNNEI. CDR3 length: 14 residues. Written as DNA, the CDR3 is TGTGCCAGCAGTGCGAGACAGATCACAGATACGCAGTATTTT. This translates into CASSARQITDTQYF.

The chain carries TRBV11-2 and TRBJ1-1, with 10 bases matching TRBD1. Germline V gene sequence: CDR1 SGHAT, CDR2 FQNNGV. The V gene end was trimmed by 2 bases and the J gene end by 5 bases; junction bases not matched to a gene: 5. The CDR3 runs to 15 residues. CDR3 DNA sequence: TGTGCCAGCAGCTTAACGACAGGGGGCGAAACTGAAGCTTTCTTT. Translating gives CASSLTTGGETEAFF.

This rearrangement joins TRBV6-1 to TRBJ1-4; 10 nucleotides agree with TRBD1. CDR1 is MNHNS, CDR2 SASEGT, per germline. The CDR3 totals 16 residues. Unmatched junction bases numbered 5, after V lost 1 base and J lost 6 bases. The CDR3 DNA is TGTGCCAGCAGTGAAGACGACAGGGGGCGGGATGAAAAACTGTTTTTT. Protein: CASSEDDRGRDEKLFF.

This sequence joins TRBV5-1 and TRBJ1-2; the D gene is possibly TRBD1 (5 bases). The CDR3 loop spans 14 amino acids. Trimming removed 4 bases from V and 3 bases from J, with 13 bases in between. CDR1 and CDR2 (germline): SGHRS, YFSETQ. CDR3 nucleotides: TGCGCCAGCAGCCGCGACAGCCAAGACTATGGCTACACCTTC. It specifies CASSRDSQDYGYTF.

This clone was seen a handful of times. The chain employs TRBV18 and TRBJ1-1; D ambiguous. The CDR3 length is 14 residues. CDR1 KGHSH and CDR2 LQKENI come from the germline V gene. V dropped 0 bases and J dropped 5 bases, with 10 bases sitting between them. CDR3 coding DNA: TGTGCCAGCTCACCACCGAAGGGTGTGACTGAAGCTTTCTTT. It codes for CASSPPKGVTEAFF. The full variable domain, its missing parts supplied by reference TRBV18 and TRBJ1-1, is NAGVMQNPRHLVRRRGQEARLRCSPMKGHSHVYWYRQLPEEGLKFMVYLQKENIIDESGMPKERFSAEFPKEGPSILRIQQVVRGDSAAYFCASSPPKGVTEAFFGQGTRLTVV.